What follows is one T cell receptor beta chain and its context. This clonotype was seen a few times. The antigen it binds to is not known. No much larger clone exists at a distance of one base, and base qualities are not known. V sheds 9 bases and J sheds 2 bases, leaving 17 bases between their ends. Reading the germline V gene gives CDR1 MDHEN and CDR2 SYDVKM. From the cysteine up to the phenylalanine, the CDR3 has a length of 15 residues. Left in the record is the CDR3 DNA by itself, 45 bases read in frame from the first base. This entry belongs to a study of regulatory T cells in long-lasting Graves disease (dated by TCRdb to the early 2020s). Study-wide context: To count as having persistent Graves' disease, a patient had to have received antithyroid drug treatment for over 5 years with TSH receptor autoantibodies remaining persistently positive. Persistent Graves' disease patients in the clinical cohort had taken antithyroid drugs for about 10.3 years on average. This study used TCR sequencing and RNA sequencing of peripheral blood to compare persistent Graves' disease patients against newly diagnosed Graves' disease patients. The study was registered as a clinical trial and conducted in China. TCR sequencing covered some 13 persistent and 20 or so newly diagnosed Graves' disease patients, around 35 samples in total. Overall results and qualifications from the work: The authors noted that the small sample size was a limitation that may lower accuracy. TRBV28, TRBJ1-2 and TRBJ2-5 were preferentially used in persistent disease, while TRBV20-1 and TRBJ2-1 were favored in newly diagnosed disease. Only the TCR beta chain was sequenced and analyzed. The study examined only peripheral blood because the primary lesion, thyroid tissue, could not be accessed. Compared with newly diagnosed patients, patients with persistent Graves' disease had lower TCR Shannon entropy and fewer highly expanded clones, which suggests clonal expansion. Patients with persistent disease shared more public clonotypes (over 2,500) than newly diagnosed patients did (more than 900).

Read against the paper, the sample's time point label means: persistent/refractory GD, antithyroid drugs over 5 years with positive TRAb. For both TCR sequencing and RNA sequencing, RNA was extracted from PBMCs in TRIzol. Graves' disease was diagnosed according to American Thyroid Association guidelines. Recruitment of patients was carried out at an endocrinology department in Xi'an, China. From each patient, approximately 10 milliliters of peripheral blood was collected into an EDTA anticoagulant tube. Ficoll Paque Plus density gradient separation was used to isolate PBMCs, and no additional T cell sorting was done. RNA quality was checked with an Agilent 2100 Bioanalyzer and agarose gel, and concentration with a NanoDrop 2000. Library preparation was by multiplex PCR. Sequenced on an Illumina HiSeq 4000. CDR3 regions were amplified by Arm-PCR with iRepertoire HTBI primers to construct TCR beta libraries. Gel purification was performed on PCR products prior to sequencing. In the paper's pipeline: Gene usage analysis of CDR3 amino acid clonotypes used the roughly 62 TRBV and 12 to 15 TRBJ segments found across samples. COPE and FqMerger were used to merge filtered high-quality paired reads into contigs. BLAST was used to align contigs to IMGT TRBV, TRBD and TRBJ reference genes, with CDR3 defined following IMGT. Highly expanded clones were defined as clonotypes with a frequency above 0.1%. Shannon entropy served as the measure of repertoire diversity, while the Gini coefficient captured V-J evenness. Public clonotypes were defined as clonotypes shared by more than one individual. TCRdb ran its own pipeline on the public reads, namely fastp trimming at Q25 and MiXCR clone calling, and kept in-frame beta chains. Each CDR3 protein gets just one entry, which takes the most common genes and DNA from the rows behind it. For this entry, the V and J calls and clone size follow TCRdb and not the study's own pipeline. This sample comprises 420,000 or so distinct CDR3 sequences, 20% to 25% of them detected only once. The ten largest make up around 26% of the sample.

This sequence was found in a female donor with Graves disease. The material was peripheral blood mononuclear cells (PBMCs), obtained when the disease was refractory, from a patient treated with antithyroid drugs. This chain is built from TRBV28 and TRBJ2-1; the D region possibly corresponds to TRBD1 (5 bases align). The CDR3 region: CASRTNRLPYNEQFF. The bases read TGTGCCAGTCGAACGAACAGGCTCCCCTACAATGAGCAGTTCTTC. The CDR3, completed at both ends by the reference TRBV28 and TRBJ2-1 genes, gives the full variable domain DVKVTQSSRYLVKRTGEKVFLECVQDMDHENMFWYRQDPGLGLRLIYFSYDVKMKEKGDIPEGYSVSREKKERFSLILESASTNQTSMYLCASRTNRLPYNEQFFGPGTRLTVL.